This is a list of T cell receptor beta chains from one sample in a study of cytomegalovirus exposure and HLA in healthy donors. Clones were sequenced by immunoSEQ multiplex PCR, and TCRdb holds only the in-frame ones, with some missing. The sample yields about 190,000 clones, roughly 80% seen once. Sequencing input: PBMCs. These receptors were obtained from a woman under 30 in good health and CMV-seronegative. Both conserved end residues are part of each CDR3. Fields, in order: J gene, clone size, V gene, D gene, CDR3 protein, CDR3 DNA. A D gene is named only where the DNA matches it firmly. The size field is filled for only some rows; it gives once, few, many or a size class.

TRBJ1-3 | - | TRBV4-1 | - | CASSQDTGSIVPGNTIYF | TGCGCCAGCAGCCAAGATACAGGCAGTATCGTTCCTGGAAACACCATATATTTT
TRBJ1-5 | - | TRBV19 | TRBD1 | CASSTPLGQGATGQPQHF | TGTGCCAGTAGTACCCCGCTAGGACAGGGGGCTACAGGTCAGCCCCAGCATTTT
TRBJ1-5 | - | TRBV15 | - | CATSPVGGVSNQPQHF | TGTGCCACCAGCCCAGTAGGGGGAGTTAGCAATCAGCCCCAGCATTTT
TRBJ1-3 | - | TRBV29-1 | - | CSVAGGTGNTIYF | TGCAGCGTTGCTGGGGGGACTGGAAACACCATATATTTT
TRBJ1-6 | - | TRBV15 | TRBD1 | CATSDRDRGNSPLHF | TGTGCCACCAGCGACCGGGACAGGGGGAATTCACCCCTCCACTTT
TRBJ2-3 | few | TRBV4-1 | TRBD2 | CASSQKLATTSGSITDTQYF | TGCGCCAGCAGCCAAAAGTTGGCCACGACTAGCGGGAGTATCACAGATACGCAGTATTTT
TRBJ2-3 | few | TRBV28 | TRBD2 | CASSHQGLADLTDTQYF | TGTGCCAGCAGTCACCAGGGACTAGCGGACCTCACAGATACGCAGTATTTT
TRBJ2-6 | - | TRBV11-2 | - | CASSFSFFGANVLTF | TGTGCCAGCAGCTTTAGTTTTTTTGGGGCCAACGTCCTGACTTTC
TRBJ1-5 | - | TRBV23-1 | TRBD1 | CASGPPPGQGFWQPQHF | TGCGCCAGCGGTCCCCCACCGGGACAGGGCTTTTGGCAGCCCCAGCATTTT
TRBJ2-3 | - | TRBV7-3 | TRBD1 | CAGGPTGAYTDAQYF | TGTGCCGGCGGCCCGACAGGGGCGTACACAGATGCGCAGTATTTT
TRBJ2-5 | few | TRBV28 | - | CASSSGETQYF | TGTGCCAGCAGTTCCGGAGAGACCCAGTACTTC